Listed here are 32 T cell receptor beta chains from one sample, sequenced in a study of T cells in localized non-small cell lung cancer. TCRdb's copy holds only in-frame clones and misses some; the assay was immunoSEQ multiplex PCR. The table has fewer than 25,000 clones, roughly nine tenths seen once; the top ten hold over 0.95%. The sample here was peripheral blood, taken before any cancer treatment. These receptors came from a woman aged 35-75 years with stage I lung adenocarcinoma.

The rearrangement uses TRBV5-1 and TRBJ1-6, with 9 bases aligning to TRBD1. The V and J ends lost 4 bases and 9 bases, in that order; junction bases with no gene match: 8. This CDR3 is built from 15 residues. Germline V CDR1 and CDR2: SGHRS, YFSETQ. CDR3 coding DNA: TGCGCCAGCAGCCAAACGGGACAGGGAGTTTCACCCCTCCACTTT. Protein: CASSQTGQGVSPLHF.

The chain uses TRBV20-1 and TRBJ2-7; possibly TRBD2 for D (5 bases). CDR1 and CDR2 from the germline V gene are DFQATT and SNEGSKA (reference sequence). V was trimmed by 3 bases and J by 3 bases, leaving 6 bases between them. The CDR3 runs to 11 residues. DNA for the CDR3: TGCAGTGCTAGCGGGGACTACGAGCAGTACTTC. This codes for CSASGDYEQYF.

J is TRBJ1-3 and V is TRBV9; D ambiguous. Between the trimmed V and J ends, which lost 2 bases and 1 base, there was a span of 13 bases. The CDR3 totals 16 residues. Germline V lookup: CDR1 SGDLS, CDR2 YYNGEE. Here the CDR3 DNA reads TGTGCCAGCAGCGTGGAGGGCAGGATTTCTGGAAACACCATATATTTT. Translated, it gives CASSVEGRISGNTIYF.

The chain couples TRBV7-3 to TRBJ2-1; TRBD2 is a possible D gene (6 bases). Deletions cut 5 bases from V and 8 bases from J, with 19 bases between. The CDR3 covers 15 residues. CDR1 and CDR2 (germline): SGHTA, FQGTGA. CDR3 residues: CASSPGTLPYDEQFF. CDR3 DNA: TGTGCCAGCAGCCCCGGGACTCTCCCATATGATGAGCAGTTCTTC. The entire variable domain, with the rest obtained from reference TRBV7-3 and TRBJ2-1, is as follows: GAGVSQTPSNKVTEKGKYVELRCDPISGHTALYWYRQSLGQGPEFLIYFQGTGAADDSGLPNDRFFAVRPEGSVSTLKIQRTERGDSAVYLCASSPGTLPYDEQFFGPGTRLTVL.

The chain combines TRBV11-3 with TRBJ1-4; 8 bases match TRBD1. The CDR3 extends over 15 amino acids. From germline, CDR1 is SGHNT and CDR2 YENEEA. Trimming at V came to 1 base and at J to 4 bases, leaving 2 bases not matched to a gene. The CDR3 loop is CASSLGQGYNEKLFF. CDR3 DNA: TGTGCCAGCAGCTTAGGACAGGGGTATAATGAAAAACTGTTTTTT.

This chain links TRBV6-6 with TRBJ2-7; TRBD1 matches at 8 bases. With V trimmed by 6 bases and J by 0 bases, 7 bases remained unmatched. The CDR3 is 15 amino acids. Germline CDR1 and CDR2: MNHNY and SVGAGI (reference sequence). In nucleotides, the CDR3 is TGTGCCAGCAGCCCGAGGGGACAGGACTCCTACGAGCAGTACTTC. It translates to CASSPRGQDSYEQYF.

This rearrangement joins TRBV10-3 to TRBJ2-2; D may be TRBD1 (5 bases). This CDR3 spans 15 amino acids. The germline V and J ends were trimmed by 3 bases and 6 bases, with 14 bases remaining between them. Germline V gives CDR1 ENHRY, CDR2 SYGVKD. This CDR3 reads CAISDRRRQPGELFF. CDR3 nucleotide sequence: TGTGCCATCAGTGATCGCCGCCGACAGCCCGGGGAGCTGTTTTTT.

The CDR3 nucleotides are TGTGCCAGCAGCAAAGAAGGGGACAGGGACACCGGGGAGCTGTTTTTT. Translated: CASSKEGDRDTGELFF. The chain joins TRBV21-1 to TRBJ2-2; the table's TRBD1 call for D was not verified on the DNA. TRBV21-1 is a pseudogene segment. The CDR3 has 16 residues.

This chain connects TRBV5-1 to TRBJ1-2, with no clear D. This CDR3 contains 13 residues. The V end lost 4 bases, the J end lost 5 bases, and 12 bases lay between the germline ends. Per germline, CDR1 SGHRS and CDR2 YFSETQ. In DNA, the CDR3 is TGCGCCAGCAGCCCCAGCGATGGTTATGGCTACACCTTC. Amino acids: CASSPSDGYGYTF.

This clone was detected once. The chain recombines TRBV28 with TRBJ1-5; possibly TRBD1 for D (6 bases). Germline V lookup: CDR1 MDHEN, CDR2 SYDVKM. The CDR3 is 16 residues long. V gave up 2 bases and J gave up 7 bases, with 18 bases separating them. The CDR3 reads CASSLPQGGGGQPQHF. CDR3 DNA sequence: TGTGCCAGCAGTTTACCCCAAGGGGGGGGCGGACAGCCCCAGCATTTT.

This chain connects TRBV4-1 to TRBJ2-3; D ambiguous. CDR1 is MGHRA, CDR2 YSYEKL, per germline. V was clipped by 0 bases and J by 2 bases, with 9 bases between them. The CDR3 covers 15 residues. The CDR3 reads CASSQEVRVTDTQYF. CDR3 sequence (DNA): TGCGCCAGCAGCCAAGAGGTTAGAGTCACAGATACGCAGTATTTT.

This clone occurred once. The rearrangement uses TRBV6-1 and TRBJ1-2; D uncertain. The CDR3 has 12 residues. V was shortened by 4 bases and J by 8 bases, with 11 bases between the two germline ends. Germline assignment: CDR1 MNHNS and CDR2 SASEGT. CDR3 DNA: TGTGCCAGCAGTGTCTGGGGTTCCGGCTACACCTTC. Its translation is CASSVWGSGYTF.

This rearrangement joins TRBV6-5 to TRBJ1-5; weak D call: TRBD1 (6 bases). This CDR3 is built from 14 residues. The V gene lost 1 base and the J gene lost 3 bases, with 7 bases spanning the gap. CDR1 and CDR2 from the germline V gene are MNHEY and SVGAGI. DNA for the CDR3: TGTGCCAGCAGTTACTGGGACACCAATCAGCCCCAGCATTTT. Protein: CASSYWDTNQPQHF.

The rearrangement links TRBV29-1 to TRBJ1-6, with TRBD1 matching over 7 bases. Germline V gene data show CDR1 as SQVTM and CDR2 as ANQGSEA. The V and J ends lost 4 bases and 7 bases, in that order; junction bases with no gene match: 4. This CDR3 region has 13 residues. The CDR3 DNA is TGCAGCGTTGCGGACAGGACGAATTCACCCCTCCACTTT. Protein sequence: CSVADRTNSPLHF.

Concerning this clone: Its ends do not fully match the called genes, so a read error is possible. The chain uses TRBV5-1 and TRBJ2-5, with D maybe TRBD2 (5 bases). The length of the CDR3 is 13 residues. Germline CDR1 is SGHRS and CDR2 is YFSETQ. The CDR3 loop is CASSGGRVETQYF. The CDR3 coding sequence is TGTGCCAGCAGCGGCGGCCGGGTGGAGACCCAGTACTTC.

This clone appeared a few times. This chain joins TRBV15 and TRBJ1-1, with D unclear. Trimming shortened V by 0 bases and J by 0 bases, and 8 bases separated the two germline ends. The CDR3 is 15 residues long. CDR1 is LNHNV and CDR2 is YYDKDF in the germline V gene (reference sequence). The CDR3 DNA reads as TGTGCCACCAGCAGAGATCGGTTAATGAACACTGAAGCTTTCTTT. This translates into CATSRDRLMNTEAFF.

The chain couples TRBV29-1 to TRBJ1-5; D is unclear. Germline V gene lookup returns CDR1 SQVTM and CDR2 ANQGSEA. V lost 6 bases, J lost 2 bases, and 14 bases lay in between. The CDR3 length is 14 residues. The CDR3 DNA reads as TGCAGCGTCATGACCCAAAGGGGCAATCAGCCCCAGCATTTT. Its protein is CSVMTQRGNQPQHF.

The chain joins TRBV7-2 to TRBJ1-2; 7 nucleotides line up with TRBD1. The V segment lost 2 bases and the J segment 5 bases; nucleotides outside the gene matches: 5. From germline, CDR1 is SGHTA and CDR2 FQGNSA. The CDR3 has 14 residues. CDR3 loop: CASSLTRGQYGYTF. CDR3 DNA: TGTGCCAGCAGCTTAACGAGGGGGCAGTATGGCTACACCTTC.

This rearrangement joins TRBV15 to TRBJ1-6; no clear D gene. Germline CDR1 and CDR2: LNHNV and YYDKDF (reference sequence). Trimming cost V 1 base and J 7 bases, with 8 bases left between them. This CDR3 contains 14 residues. CDR3 nucleotide sequence: TGTGCCACCAGCAGAGGGACTGAAAATTCACCCCTCCACTTT. This gives the protein CATSRGTENSPLHF.

The V gene is TRBV4-1, the J gene TRBJ2-7; TRBD1 aligns across 11 bases. Unmatched junction bases numbered 6, after V lost 0 bases and J lost 5 bases. This CDR3 comprises 16 residues. Germline values: CDR1 MGHRA, CDR2 YSYEKL. This chain's CDR3 is CASSQDRTGGWDEQYF. The CDR3 DNA reads TGCGCCAGCAGCCAAGACAGGACAGGGGGCTGGGACGAGCAGTACTTC.

CDR3 loop: CASRKGSYEQYF. The CDR3 DNA is TGTGCCAGCAGGAAGGGGTCTTACGAGCAGTACTTC. The chain has TRBV27 and TRBJ2-7; the D gene is possibly TRBD1 (5 bases). V lost 6 bases and J 4 bases, leaving 10 bases between the germline ends. CDR1 and CDR2 (germline): MNHEY, SMNVEV (reference sequence). CDR3 length: 12 amino acids.

Comment on this clone: Additional DNA sequences in this sample encode the identical CDR3. The V gene is TRBV13, the J gene TRBJ2-4; D unresolved. This CDR3 spans 14 amino acids. With 2 bases removed from V and 2 bases from J, the gap between germline ends came to 7 bases. Germline values: CDR1 PRHDT, CDR2 FYEKMQ (reference sequence). CDR3 amino acids: CASSLLGTKNIQYF. The CDR3 nucleotides are TGTGCCAGCAGCTTACTCGGCACCAAAAACATTCAGTACTTC.

The chain combines TRBV5-4 with TRBJ2-7; 7 nucleotides line up with TRBD1. Germline CDR1 reads SGHNT; CDR2 reads YYREEE (reference sequence). CDR3 length equals 17 residues. J was trimmed by 6 bases and V by 2 bases; bases with no gene match: 17. The CDR3 nucleotides are TGTGCCAGCAGCTTTAAGGGGACAGCCAACGCGCAGGGCGAGCAGTACTTC. Its protein is CASSFKGTANAQGEQYF.

The genes are TRBV4-1 and TRBJ2-7; 8 nucleotides match TRBD2. V was clipped by 4 bases and J by 4 bases; unmatched bases: 6. CDR1 is MGHRA and CDR2 is YSYEKL in the germline V gene. This CDR3 spans 14 amino acids. CDR3 DNA sequence: TGCGCCAGCAGCCCCCGGGGGGGGCTATACGAGCAGTACTTC. It specifies CASSPRGGLYEQYF.

J is TRBJ1-5 and V is TRBV10-3; tentative D call: TRBD1 (5 bases). Germline lookup yields CDR1 ENHRY and CDR2 SYGVKD. This CDR3 has 12 residues. V was trimmed by 8 bases and J by 3 bases, leaving 8 bases between them. The CDR3 coding sequence is TGTGCCATCCAAGGGACCAATCAGCCCCAGCATTTT. This translates into CAIQGTNQPQHF.

The genes are TRBV28 and TRBJ2-7; D is uncertain. The CDR3 sequence is 20 residues long. Trimming took 1 base from V and 4 from J, leaving 29 bases between them. Germline values: CDR1 MDHEN, CDR2 SYDVKM. CDR3 amino acids: CASSLSGRSVGPRATYEQYF. The DNA for the CDR3 is TGTGCCAGCAGTTTATCCGGCCGTTCGGTTGGACCGCGAGCGACATACGAGCAGTACTTC.

The rearrangement links TRBV25-1 to TRBJ1-2; perhaps TRBD1 as D (5 bases). Per the germline V gene, CDR1 is MGHDK and CDR2 is SYGVNS. The CDR3 covers 17 residues. V lost 2 bases and J 4 bases, leaving 20 bases between the germline ends. CDR3 DNA: TGTGCCAGCAGTGAAAAGGGGTCCTGGGGGAGCGTCTATGGCTACACCTTC. Amino acids: CASSEKGSWGSVYGYTF.

V and J are TRBV2 and TRBJ1-2; D is ambiguous. V dropped 1 base and J dropped 2 bases, with 5 bases sitting between them. CDR1 and CDR2 (germline): SNHLY, FYNNEI. This CDR3 contains 13 residues. The CDR3 region has the DNA TGTGCCAGCAGTGAAGTCAAGAACTATGGCTACACCTTC. It yields the protein CASSEVKNYGYTF. The entire variable domain, with the rest obtained from reference TRBV2 and TRBJ1-2, is as follows: EPEVTQTPSHQVTQMGQEVILRCVPISNHLYFYWYRQILGQKVEFLVSFYNNEISEKSEIFDDQFSVERPDGSNFTLKIRSTKLEDSAMYFCASSEVKNYGYTFGSGTRLTVV.

V is TRBV5-5 and J is TRBJ1-3; no reliable D call. Germline assignment: CDR1 SGHKS and CDR2 YYEKEE (reference sequence). Deletions cut 0 bases from V and 2 bases from J, with 18 bases between. CDR3 length: 18 residues. The CDR3 DNA reads as TGTGCCAGCAGCTTGGAATTTTTAAAGGGCTCGACTGGAAACACCATATATTTT. It yields the protein CASSLEFLKGSTGNTIYF. Using reference TRBV5-5 and TRBJ1-3 for the parts outside the CDR3, the full variable domain is DAGVTQSPTHLIKTRGQQVTLRCSPISGHKSVSWYQQVLGQGPQFIFQYYEKEERGRGNFPDRFSARQFPNYSSELNVNALLLGDSALYLCASSLEFLKGSTGNTIYFGEGSWLTVV.

This clone was counted a few times. J is TRBJ1-1 and V is TRBV6-5; the D gene is possibly TRBD1 (5 bases). The ends were cut back, 6 bases at V and 1 base at J, with 9 bases in the middle. This CDR3 region has 13 residues. Germline values: CDR1 MNHEY, CDR2 SVGAGI. CDR3 sequence (DNA): TGTGCCAGCAGCAACAGGCAGAACACTGAAGCTTTCTTT. Translated: CASSNRQNTEAFF.

The chain joins TRBV7-2 to TRBJ1-3; D is unclear. Per the germline V gene, CDR1 is SGHTA and CDR2 is FQGNSA. The V end was cut by 3 bases, the J end by 1 base, with 7 bases between. The CDR3 totals 14 residues. This chain's CDR3 is CASSFTGSGNTIYF. In nucleotides, the CDR3 is TGTGCCAGCAGCTTTACGGGTTCTGGAAACACCATATATTTT.

In the case of this clone: Other DNA sequences in the sample encode the same CDR3. V is TRBV29-1 and J is TRBJ1-1, with 7 nucleotides matching TRBD1. This CDR3 is built from 10 residues. The V and J ends lost 6 bases and 8 bases, in that order; junction bases with no gene match: 3. In germline, CDR1 is SQVTM, CDR2 ANQGSEA. Here the CDR3 reads CSVQTGEAFF. CDR3 sequence (DNA): TGCAGCGTCCAGACAGGGGAAGCTTTCTTT.